This T cell receptor (beta chain) was found in a study of CD8 T cells in Susac syndrome. Looking at the study overall: At blood draw, Susac syndrome patients were therapy-naive, on corticosteroids, or on intravenous immunoglobulin alone.

FACS was used to enrich TEMRA cells, whereas the CD8+ and CD4+ T cells were obtained by negative isolation. RNA, at roughly 0.45 to 1 ug, was reverse transcribed with random hexamers. TCRdb re-called the immunoSEQ multiplex PCR reads with MiXCR, one entry per CDR3 protein. Among about 140,000 distinct CDR3 sequences listed, approximately 95% were seen once. The table lists this clonotype with a count of one. Germline loops: CDR1 SEHNR, CDR2 FQNEAQ (reference sequence). The CDR3 runs 15 residues. V lost 4 bases and J 3 bases, leaving 15 bases between the germline ends. V is TRBV7-9 and J is TRBJ1-2; D gene unclear. The clonotype was recovered from a human donor with Susac syndrome. Sequencing was done on a sample of CD8+ T cells from PBMCs. The CDR3 region is CASSSIRTTDYGYTF. The CDR3 bases are TGTGCCAGCAGCTCGATTCGGACCACCGACTATGGCTACACCTTC.